What follows are 5 T cell receptor beta chains derived from one specimen sequenced in a study of blood T cell repertoires in COVID-19 (dated by TCRdb to 2020 to 2022). Receptor libraries were prepared by the immunoSEQ multiplex PCR assay. Drawn from immuneACCESS, this table holds only the in-frame rearrangements with V and J called that TCRdb kept. Clones are partly lost; checked studies trace under half to an unresolved V gene and leave the rest unexplained. Here the sample has hundreds of thousands of clones; 85% occur a single time. Roughly 7% of the sample comes from the top ten. Sequenced input: peripheral blood. These receptors were taken from a human donor in a cohort sampled during active COVID-19.

The V gene is TRBV5-1, the J gene TRBJ1-1; weak D call: TRBD1 (5 bases). The CDR3 runs to 15 residues. Looked up from germline, CDR1 is SGHRS and CDR2 is YFSETQ. V was clipped by 4 bases and J by 10 bases, with 23 bases between them. The CDR3 coding sequence is TGCGCCAGCAGCCCTGAGCAGCGGGGCCGTCCGCGAGCTTTCTTT. This gives the protein CASSPEQRGRPRAFF.

The rearrangement links TRBV3-1 (or the pseudogene TRBV3-2) to TRBJ2-2, with 9 bases that match TRBD1. The CDR3 length is 15 residues. Germline values: CDR1 LGHDT, CDR2 YNNKEL (reference sequence). Trimming took 5 bases from V and 2 from J; bases not matched to a gene: 3. CDR3 loop: CASSYRGLNTGELFF. The CDR3 nucleotides are TGTGCCAGCAGCTACAGGGGGCTAAACACCGGGGAGCTGTTTTTT.

The V and J genes are TRBV18 and TRBJ1-2; 7 bases are a match to TRBD1. The CDR3 runs 15 residues. Per germline, CDR1 KGHSH and CDR2 LQKENI. Trimming at V came to 3 bases and at J to 0 bases, leaving 4 bases not matched to a gene. The CDR3 is CASSPWDRTNYGYTF. In DNA, the CDR3 is TGTGCCAGCTCACCTTGGGACAGAACTAACTATGGCTACACCTTC.

The genes are TRBV6-5 and TRBJ1-1; D call uncertain. Trimming stripped 3 bases from V and 5 bases from J, with 7 bases between. Germline loops: CDR1 MNHEY, CDR2 SVGAGI. The CDR3 sequence is 12 residues long. CDR3 amino acids: CASSYKRTEAFF. The CDR3 DNA reads as TGTGCCAGCAGTTATAAGAGGACTGAAGCTTTCTTT.

V is TRBV4-2 and J is TRBJ2-5; 10 nucleotides match TRBD2. The germline V gene encodes CDR1 LGHNA and CDR2 YNFKEQ. V shed 3 bases and J 4 bases; nucleotides not matched to a gene: 11. The CDR3 runs to 17 residues. The CDR3: CASSQGVERGGRETQYF. The CDR3 coding sequence is TGTGCCAGCAGCCAGGGAGTCGAGCGGGGGGGACGAGAGACCCAGTACTTC.